This T cell receptor (beta chain) was found in a study of blood T cell repertoires in COVID-19 (dated by TCRdb to about 2020). Turning to the overall study: The collaborator samples originated in the United States, Italy and Spain and spanned the acute and convalescent phases of COVID-19. The material from the prospective study consisted of cDNA or gDNA derived from T cells, B-cell-depleted T cells, or PBMCs. Subjects who had been exposed to COVID-19, were actively infected with it, or had recovered from it provided the deeply sampled blood TCRbeta repertoires that made up the dataset. A freely available public database, intended as a resource for researchers studying the immune response to SARS-CoV-2, is where the repertoires were released. Samples were obtained from the ongoing ImmuneRACE study (first 160 participants) and from some 1,200 subjects provided by 6 global collaborators. Nearly every sample came with metadata listing a de-identified subject ID, COVID-19 status, age in years and sex. Where available, HLA class I and class II types were taken from metadata supplied by the sample provider and were not determined by assay-based typing.

In regard to this clone: Its recognized antigen is unknown. One base away there is no much larger clone; base qualities are not given.

Collaborating institutions collected whole blood in K2EDTA tubes following their own protocols. For TCRbeta analysis, collaborators shipped samples as frozen whole blood, isolated PBMCs, or DNA extracted from either of those sample types. What the research found in general, with its limitations: The quantity of clinical and demographic metadata differed by source and by participant and was supplied without curation.

The V end gives up 4 bases and the J end 5 bases, leaving 7 bases in the junction not matched to a gene. Including cysteine and phenylalanine, the CDR3 has 15 amino acids. Just CDR3 DNA is preserved here, 45 bases in frame from base 1. The germline V gene encodes CDR1 MNHEY and CDR2 SMNVEV (reference sequence). TCRbeta CDR3 regions were amplified from genomic DNA by means of the immunoSEQ Assay, a bias-controlled multiplex PCR. The study's processing was this. Within the assay, amplification of reference gene primers was used to estimate how many nucleated cells each sample contained. To quantify the absolute abundance of each unique TCRbeta CDR3 rearrangement, sequence reads were collapsed and filtered. For each sample, productive Simpson clonality was calculated as the square root of Simpson's diversity index across productive rearrangements. What TCRdb holds here is the immuneACCESS table cut down to in-frame rearrangements. Part of the clones is not present; checked against another copy, under half of the missing clones reflect an unresolved V gene, and the others are unexplained. D and trimming come from the DNA, and the V and J calls and clone size come from that table. Counted in this sample were 45,000 to 50,000 clones; over 80% of them appeared once. The ten largest make up roughly 50% of the sample.

The chain is assembled from TRBV27 and TRBJ2-1, and TRBD2 matches 8 of the central bases. The clonotype comes from a man between 65 and 85 years old with acute or convalescent COVID-19. Input material: peripheral blood. The nucleotide sequence reads TGTGCCAGCAGTTCCAATCGGGGGGGTCACAATGAGCAGTTCTTC. Translated, it gives CASSSNRGGHNEQFF.